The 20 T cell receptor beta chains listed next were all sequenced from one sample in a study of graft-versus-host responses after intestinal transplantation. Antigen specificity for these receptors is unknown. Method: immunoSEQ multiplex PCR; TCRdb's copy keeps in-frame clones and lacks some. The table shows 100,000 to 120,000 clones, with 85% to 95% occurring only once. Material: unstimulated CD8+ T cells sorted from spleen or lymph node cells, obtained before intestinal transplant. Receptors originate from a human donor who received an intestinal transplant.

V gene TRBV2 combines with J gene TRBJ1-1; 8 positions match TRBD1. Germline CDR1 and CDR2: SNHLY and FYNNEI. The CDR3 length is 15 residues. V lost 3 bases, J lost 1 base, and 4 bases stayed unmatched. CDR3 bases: TGTGCCAGCAGTGATACGACAGGGGAGAACACTGAAGCTTTCTTT. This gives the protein CASSDTTGENTEAFF.

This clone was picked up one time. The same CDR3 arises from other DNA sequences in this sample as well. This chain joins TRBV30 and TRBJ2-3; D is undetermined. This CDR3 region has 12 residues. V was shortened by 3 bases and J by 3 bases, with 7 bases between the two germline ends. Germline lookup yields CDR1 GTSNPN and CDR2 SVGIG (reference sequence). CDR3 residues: CAWSPNTDTQYF. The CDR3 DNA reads TGTGCCTGGAGCCCGAATACAGATACGCAGTATTTT.

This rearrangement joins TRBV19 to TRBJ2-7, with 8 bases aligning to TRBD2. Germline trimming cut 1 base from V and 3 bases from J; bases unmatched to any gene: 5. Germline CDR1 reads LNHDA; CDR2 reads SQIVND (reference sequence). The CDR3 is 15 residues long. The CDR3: CASSIASGGNYEQYF. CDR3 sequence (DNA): TGTGCCAGTAGTATAGCCTCGGGGGGGAACTACGAGCAGTACTTC. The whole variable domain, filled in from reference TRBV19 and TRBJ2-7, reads DGGITQSPKYLFRKEGQNVTLSCEQNLNHDAMYWYRQDPGQGLRLIYYSQIVNDFQKGDIAEGYSVSREKKESFPLTVTSAQKNPTAFYLCASSIASGGNYEQYFGPGTRLTVT.

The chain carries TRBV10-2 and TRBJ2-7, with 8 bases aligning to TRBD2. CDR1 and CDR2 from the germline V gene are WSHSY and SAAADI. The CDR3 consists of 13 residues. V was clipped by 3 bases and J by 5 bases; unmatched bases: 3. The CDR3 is CASSEAGVNEQYF. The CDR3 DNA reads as TGCGCCAGCAGTGAAGCGGGAGTGAACGAGCAGTACTTC.

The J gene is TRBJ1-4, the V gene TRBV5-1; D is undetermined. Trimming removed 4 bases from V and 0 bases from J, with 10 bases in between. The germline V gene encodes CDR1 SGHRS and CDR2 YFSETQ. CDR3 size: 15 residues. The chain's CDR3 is CASSLSPTTNEKLFF. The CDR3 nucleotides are TGCGCCAGCAGCCTGTCGCCAACAACTAATGAAAAACTGTTTTTT. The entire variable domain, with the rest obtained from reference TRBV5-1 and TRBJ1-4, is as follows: KAGVTQTPRYLIKTRGQQVTLSCSPISGHRSVSWYQQTPGQGLQFLFEYFSETQRNKGNFPGRFSGRQFSNSRSEMNVSTLELGDSALYLCASSLSPTTNEKLFFGSGTQLSVL.

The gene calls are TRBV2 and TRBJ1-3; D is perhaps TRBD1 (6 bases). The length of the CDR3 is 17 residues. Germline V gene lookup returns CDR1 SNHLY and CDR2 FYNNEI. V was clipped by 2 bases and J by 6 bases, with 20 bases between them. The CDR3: CASSERGGSSLPNTIYF. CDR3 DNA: TGTGCCAGCAGTGAACGGGGGGGCTCATCTCTCCCAAACACCATATATTTT.

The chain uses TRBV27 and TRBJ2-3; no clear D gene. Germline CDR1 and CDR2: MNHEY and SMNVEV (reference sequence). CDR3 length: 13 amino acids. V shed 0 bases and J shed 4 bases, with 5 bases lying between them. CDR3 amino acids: CASSLSLPDTQYF. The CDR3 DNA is TGTGCCAGCAGTTTATCGCTCCCAGATACGCAGTATTTT.

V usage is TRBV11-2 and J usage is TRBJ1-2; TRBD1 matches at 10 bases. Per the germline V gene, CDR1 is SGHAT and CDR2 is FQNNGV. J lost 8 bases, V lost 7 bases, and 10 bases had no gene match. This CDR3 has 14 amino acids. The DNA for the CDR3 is TGTGCCAGCAAGACGACAGGGGGCAGTCGGGGCTACACCTTC. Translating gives CASKTTGGSRGYTF.

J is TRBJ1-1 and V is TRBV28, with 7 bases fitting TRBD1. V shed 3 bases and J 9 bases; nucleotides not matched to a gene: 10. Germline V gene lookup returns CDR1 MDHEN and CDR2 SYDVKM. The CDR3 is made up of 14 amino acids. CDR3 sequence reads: CASSLAGGTAKAFF. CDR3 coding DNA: TGTGCCAGCAGTTTGGCGGGCGGGACAGCCAAAGCTTTCTTT.

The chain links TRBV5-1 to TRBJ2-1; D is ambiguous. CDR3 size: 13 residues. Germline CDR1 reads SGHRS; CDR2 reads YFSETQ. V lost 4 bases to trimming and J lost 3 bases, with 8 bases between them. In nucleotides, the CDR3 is TGCGCCAGCAGCCTCAGGCGCTACAATGAGCAGTTCTTC. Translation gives CASSLRRYNEQFF.

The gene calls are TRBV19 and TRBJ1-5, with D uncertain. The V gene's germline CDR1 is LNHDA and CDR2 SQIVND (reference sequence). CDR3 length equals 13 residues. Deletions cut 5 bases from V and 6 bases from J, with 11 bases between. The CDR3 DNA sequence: TGTGCCAGTAGTCCCGCCTCGGGTCAGCCCCAGCATTTT. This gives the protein CASSPASGQPQHF.

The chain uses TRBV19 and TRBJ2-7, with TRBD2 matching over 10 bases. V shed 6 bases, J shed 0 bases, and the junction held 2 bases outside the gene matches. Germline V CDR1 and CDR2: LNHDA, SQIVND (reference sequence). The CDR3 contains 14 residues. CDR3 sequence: CASSSSGGSYEQYF. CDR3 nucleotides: TGTGCCAGTAGCTCTAGCGGGGGCTCCTACGAGCAGTACTTC.

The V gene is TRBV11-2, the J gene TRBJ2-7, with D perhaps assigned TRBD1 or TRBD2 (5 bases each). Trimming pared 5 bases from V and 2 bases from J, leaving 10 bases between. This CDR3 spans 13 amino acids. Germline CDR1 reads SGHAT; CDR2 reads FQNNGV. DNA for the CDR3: TGTGCCAGCAGCGGGGACCCAGCCTACGAGCAGTACTTC. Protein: CASSGDPAYEQYF.

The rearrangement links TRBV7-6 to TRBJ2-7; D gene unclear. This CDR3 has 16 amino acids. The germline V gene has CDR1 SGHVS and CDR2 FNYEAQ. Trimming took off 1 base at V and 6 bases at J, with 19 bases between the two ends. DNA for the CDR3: TGTGCCAGCAGCTTAGGGCTAGGTACCTTGGCCCGCGAGCAGTACTTC. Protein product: CASSLGLGTLAREQYF.

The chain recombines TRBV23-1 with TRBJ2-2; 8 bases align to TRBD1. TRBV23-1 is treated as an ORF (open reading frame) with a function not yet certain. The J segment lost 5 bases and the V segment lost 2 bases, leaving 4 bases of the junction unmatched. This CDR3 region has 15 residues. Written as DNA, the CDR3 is TGCGCCAGCAGTCAAGGGCAGGGGGCAACCGGGGAGCTGTTTTTT. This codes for CASSQGQGATGELFF.

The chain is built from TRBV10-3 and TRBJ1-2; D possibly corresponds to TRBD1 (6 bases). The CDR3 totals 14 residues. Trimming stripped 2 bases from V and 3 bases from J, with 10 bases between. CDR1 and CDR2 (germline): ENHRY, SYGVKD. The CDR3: CAISEAGEDYGYTF. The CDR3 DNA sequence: TGTGCCATCAGTGAGGCAGGGGAGGACTATGGCTACACCTTC.

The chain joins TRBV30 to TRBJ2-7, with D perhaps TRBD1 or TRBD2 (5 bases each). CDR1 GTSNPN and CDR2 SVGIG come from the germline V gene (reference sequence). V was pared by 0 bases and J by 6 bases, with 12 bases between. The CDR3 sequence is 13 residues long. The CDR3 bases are TGTGCCTGGAGTGTGGGGGTTCCAGGCGAGCAGTACTTC. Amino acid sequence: CAWSVGVPGEQYF. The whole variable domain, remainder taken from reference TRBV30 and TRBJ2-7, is SQTIHQWPATLVQPVGSPLSLECTVEGTSNPNLYWYRQAAGRGLQLLFYSVGIGQISSEVPQNLSASRPQDRQFILSSKKLLLSDSGFYLCAWSVGVPGEQYFGPGTRLTVT.

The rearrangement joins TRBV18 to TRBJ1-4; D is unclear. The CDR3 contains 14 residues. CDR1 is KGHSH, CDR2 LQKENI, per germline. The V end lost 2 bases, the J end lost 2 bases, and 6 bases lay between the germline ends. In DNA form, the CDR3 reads TGTGCCAGCTCACCAGAAGAGACTAATGAAAAACTGTTTTTT. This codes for CASSPEETNEKLFF.

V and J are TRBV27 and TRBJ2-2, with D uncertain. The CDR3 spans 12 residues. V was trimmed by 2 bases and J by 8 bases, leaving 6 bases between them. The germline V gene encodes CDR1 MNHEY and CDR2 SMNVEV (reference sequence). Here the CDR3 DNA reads TGTGCCAGCAGTTTACTTCGGGGGGAGCTGTTTTTT. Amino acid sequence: CASSLLRGELFF.

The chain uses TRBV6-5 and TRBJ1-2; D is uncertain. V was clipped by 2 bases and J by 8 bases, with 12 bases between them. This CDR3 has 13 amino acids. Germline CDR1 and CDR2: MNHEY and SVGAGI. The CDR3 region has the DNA TGTGCCAGCAGTTACAGACTATTAGAAGGCTACACCTTC. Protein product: CASSYRLLEGYTF.